Reported below is one TCR beta chain. V lost 2 bases and J lost 4; bases outside the gene matches: 2. The V gene's germline CDR1 is SGHTA and CDR2 FQGTGA. This CDR3 spans 15 amino acids. Original handling: Using reference gene primer amplification, nucleated cell counts were estimated. TCRdb's table, derived via immunoSEQ multiplex PCR, lists solely in-frame clones and lacks some. For V, J and clone size, that table is used; D and trimming come from the DNA. The table lists about 47,000 clones, about 63% of them singletons, with roughly 10% in the top ten. This specimen belongs to a study of blood T cell repertoires in COVID-19. Study-wide context: Samples representing acute and convalescent COVID-19 were sourced from the United States, Italy and Spain. Sample material is recorded as cDNA or gDNA derived from T cells, B-cell-depleted T cells, or PBMCs.

This TCR came from a woman aged 70 to 79 with acute or convalescent COVID-19. The chain has TRBV7-3 and TRBJ2-1; 10 positions agree with TRBD2. Material for sequencing was peripheral blood. CDR3 coding DNA: TGTGCCAGCAGCTTAGGGACTAGCGCTTACAATGAGCAGTTCTTC. Protein sequence: CASSLGTSAYNEQFF.